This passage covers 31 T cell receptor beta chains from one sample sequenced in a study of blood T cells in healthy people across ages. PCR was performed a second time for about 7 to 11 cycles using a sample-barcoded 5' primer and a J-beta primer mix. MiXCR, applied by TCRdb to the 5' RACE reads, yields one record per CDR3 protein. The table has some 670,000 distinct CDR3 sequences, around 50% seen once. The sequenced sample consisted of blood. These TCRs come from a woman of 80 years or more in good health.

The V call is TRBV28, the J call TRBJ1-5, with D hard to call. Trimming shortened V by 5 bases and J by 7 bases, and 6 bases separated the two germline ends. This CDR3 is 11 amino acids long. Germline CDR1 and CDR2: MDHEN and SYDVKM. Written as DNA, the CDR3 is TGTGCCAGCAGTCGCACGCAGCCCCAGCATTTT. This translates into CASSRTQPQHF.

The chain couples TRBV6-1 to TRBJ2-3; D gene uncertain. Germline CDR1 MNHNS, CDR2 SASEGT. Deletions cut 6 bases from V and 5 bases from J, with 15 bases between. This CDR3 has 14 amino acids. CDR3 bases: TGTGCCAGCAGAGTAGGAATCCAAGAAGATACGCAGTATTTT. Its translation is CASRVGIQEDTQYF.

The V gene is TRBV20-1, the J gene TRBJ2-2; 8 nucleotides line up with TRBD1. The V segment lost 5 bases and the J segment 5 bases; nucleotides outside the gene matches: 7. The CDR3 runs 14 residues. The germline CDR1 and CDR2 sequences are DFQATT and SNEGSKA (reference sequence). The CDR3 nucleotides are TGCAGTGCTGGGGTGACAGGGGAGACCGGGGAGCTGTTTTTT. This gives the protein CSAGVTGETGELFF.

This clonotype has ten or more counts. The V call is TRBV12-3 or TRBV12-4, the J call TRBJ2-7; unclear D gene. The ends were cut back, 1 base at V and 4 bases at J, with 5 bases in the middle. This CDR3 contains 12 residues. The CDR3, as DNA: TGTGCCAGCAGTTTAGTCAGTTACGAGCAGTACTTC. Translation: CASSLVSYEQYF.

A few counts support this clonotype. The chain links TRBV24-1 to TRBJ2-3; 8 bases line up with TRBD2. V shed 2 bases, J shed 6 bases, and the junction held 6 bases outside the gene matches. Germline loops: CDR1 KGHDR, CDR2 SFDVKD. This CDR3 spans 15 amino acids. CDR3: CATSDSGGAWDTQYF. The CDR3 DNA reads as TGTGCCACCAGTGATTCCGGGGGGGCTTGGGATACGCAGTATTTT.

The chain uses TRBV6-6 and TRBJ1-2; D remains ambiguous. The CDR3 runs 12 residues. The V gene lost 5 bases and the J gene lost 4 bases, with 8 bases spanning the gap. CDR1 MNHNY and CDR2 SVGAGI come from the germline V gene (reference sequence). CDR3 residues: CASSGSTYGYTF. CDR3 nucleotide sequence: TGTGCCAGCAGTGGGAGTACCTATGGCTACACCTTC.

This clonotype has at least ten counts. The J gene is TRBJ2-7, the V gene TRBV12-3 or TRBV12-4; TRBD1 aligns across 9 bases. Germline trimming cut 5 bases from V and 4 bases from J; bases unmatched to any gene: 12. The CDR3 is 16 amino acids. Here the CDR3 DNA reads TGTGCCAGCAGTGAAGCCGGGACAGGGATATCATACGAGCAGTACTTC. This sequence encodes CASSEAGTGISYEQYF.

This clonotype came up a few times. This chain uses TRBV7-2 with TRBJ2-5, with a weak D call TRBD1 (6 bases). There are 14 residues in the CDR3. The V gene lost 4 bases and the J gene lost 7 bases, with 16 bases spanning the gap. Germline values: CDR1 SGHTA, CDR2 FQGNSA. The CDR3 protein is CASSSFQTTGTQYF. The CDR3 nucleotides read TGTGCCAGCAGCTCTTTCCAGACGACAGGGACCCAGTACTTC.

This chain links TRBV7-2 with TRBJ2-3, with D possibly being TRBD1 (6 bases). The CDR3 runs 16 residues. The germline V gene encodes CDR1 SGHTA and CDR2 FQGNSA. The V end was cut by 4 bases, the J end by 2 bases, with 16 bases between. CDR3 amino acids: CASSSPRGNPTDTQYF. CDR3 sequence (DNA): TGTGCCAGCAGCTCCCCGAGGGGGAACCCCACAGATACGCAGTATTTT.

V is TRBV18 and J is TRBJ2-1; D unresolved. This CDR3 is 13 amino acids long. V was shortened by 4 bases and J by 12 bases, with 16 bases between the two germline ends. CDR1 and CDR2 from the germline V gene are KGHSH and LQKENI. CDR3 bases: TGTGCCAGCTCACTGCCAGGCCTGTTTGGGCAGTTCTTC. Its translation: CASSLPGLFGQFF.

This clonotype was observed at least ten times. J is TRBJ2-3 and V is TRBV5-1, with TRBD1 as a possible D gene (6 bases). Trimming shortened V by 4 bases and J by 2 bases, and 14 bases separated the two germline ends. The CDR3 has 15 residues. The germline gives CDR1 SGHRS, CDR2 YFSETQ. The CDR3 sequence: CASSPQGLLTDTQYF. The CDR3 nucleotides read TGCGCCAGCAGCCCCCAGGGGTTACTCACAGATACGCAGTATTTT.

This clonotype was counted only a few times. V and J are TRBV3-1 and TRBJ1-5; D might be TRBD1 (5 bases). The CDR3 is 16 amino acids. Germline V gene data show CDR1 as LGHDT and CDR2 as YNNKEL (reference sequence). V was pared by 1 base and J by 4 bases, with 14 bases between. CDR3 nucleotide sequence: TGTGCCAGCAGCCAAGGGTCCGGGGGTGGAAATCAGCCCCAGCATTTT. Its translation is CASSQGSGGGNQPQHF.

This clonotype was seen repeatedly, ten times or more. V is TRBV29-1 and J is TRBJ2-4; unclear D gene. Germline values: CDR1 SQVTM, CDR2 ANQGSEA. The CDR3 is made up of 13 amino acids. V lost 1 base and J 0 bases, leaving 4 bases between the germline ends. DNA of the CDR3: TGCAGCGTTGAAGGACTAGCCAAAAACATTCAGTACTTC. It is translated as CSVEGLAKNIQYF.

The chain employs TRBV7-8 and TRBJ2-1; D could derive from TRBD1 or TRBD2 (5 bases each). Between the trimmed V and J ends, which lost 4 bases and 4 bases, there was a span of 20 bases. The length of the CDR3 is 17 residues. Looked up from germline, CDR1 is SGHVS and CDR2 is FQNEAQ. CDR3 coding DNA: TGTGCCAGCAGCTACGAACGCCTAGCCTGGGGGTACAATGAGCAGTTCTTC. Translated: CASSYERLAWGYNEQFF.

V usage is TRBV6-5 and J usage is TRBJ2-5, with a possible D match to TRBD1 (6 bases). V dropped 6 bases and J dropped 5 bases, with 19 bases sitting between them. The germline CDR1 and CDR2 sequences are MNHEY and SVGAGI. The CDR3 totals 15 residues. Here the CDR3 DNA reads TGTGCCAGCAGCTTAGTCGGGACACCAAGGGAGACCCAGTACTTC. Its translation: CASSLVGTPRETQYF.

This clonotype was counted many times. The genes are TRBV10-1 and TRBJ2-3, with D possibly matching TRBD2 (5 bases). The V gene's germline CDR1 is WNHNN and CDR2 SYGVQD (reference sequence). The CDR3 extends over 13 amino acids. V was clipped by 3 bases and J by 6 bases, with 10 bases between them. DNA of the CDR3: TGCGCCAGCAGTGATCCCCCGGGGGATACGCAGTATTTT. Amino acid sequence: CASSDPPGDTQYF.

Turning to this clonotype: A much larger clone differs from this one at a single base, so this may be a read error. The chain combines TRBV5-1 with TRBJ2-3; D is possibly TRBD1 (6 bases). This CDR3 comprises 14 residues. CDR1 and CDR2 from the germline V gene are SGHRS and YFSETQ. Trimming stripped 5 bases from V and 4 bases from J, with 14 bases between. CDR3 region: CASRATGSADTQYF. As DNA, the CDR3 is TGCGCCAGCAGGGCGACAGGATCGGCAGATACGCAGTATTTT.

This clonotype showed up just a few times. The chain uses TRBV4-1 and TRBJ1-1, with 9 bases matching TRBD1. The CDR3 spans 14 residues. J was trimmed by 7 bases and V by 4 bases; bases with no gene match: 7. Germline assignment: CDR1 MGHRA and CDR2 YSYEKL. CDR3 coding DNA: TGCGCCAGCAGCCGCGAGTCGGACAGGGGTGAAGCTTTCTTT. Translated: CASSRESDRGEAFF.

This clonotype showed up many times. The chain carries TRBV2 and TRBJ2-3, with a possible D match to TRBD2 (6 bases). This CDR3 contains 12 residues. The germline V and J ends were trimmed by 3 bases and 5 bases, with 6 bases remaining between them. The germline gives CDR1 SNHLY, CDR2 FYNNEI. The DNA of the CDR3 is TGTGCCAGCAGTGACGGGGGAGATACGCAGTATTTT. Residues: CASSDGGDTQYF.

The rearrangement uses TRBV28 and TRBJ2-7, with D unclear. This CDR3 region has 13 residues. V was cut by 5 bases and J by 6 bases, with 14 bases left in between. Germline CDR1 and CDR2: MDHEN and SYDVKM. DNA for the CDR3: TGTGCCAGCAGTCCCATCCAGGCCACCGAGCAGTACTTC. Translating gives CASSPIQATEQYF.

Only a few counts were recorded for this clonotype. The CDR3 sequence: CASSPQGAGYEQYF. The CDR3 nucleotides are TGTGCCAGCAGCCCACAGGGGGCGGGGTACGAGCAGTACTTC. The genes are TRBV12-3 or TRBV12-4 and TRBJ2-7; the match to TRBD1 covers 9 bases. The CDR3 length is 14 residues. Trimming took 6 bases from V and 4 from J; bases not matched to a gene: 7.

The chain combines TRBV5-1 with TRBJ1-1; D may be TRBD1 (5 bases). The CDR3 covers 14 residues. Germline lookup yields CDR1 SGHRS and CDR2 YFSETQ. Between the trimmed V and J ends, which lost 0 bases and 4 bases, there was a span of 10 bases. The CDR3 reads CASSLDVGGTEAFF. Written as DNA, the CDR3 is TGCGCCAGCAGCTTGGACGTGGGGGGCACTGAAGCTTTCTTT. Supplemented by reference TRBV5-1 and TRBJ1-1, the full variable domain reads KAGVTQTPRYLIKTRGQQVTLSCSPISGHRSVSWYQQTPGQGLQFLFEYFSETQRNKGNFPGRFSGRQFSNSRSEMNVSTLELGDSALYLCASSLDVGGTEAFFGQGTRLTVV.

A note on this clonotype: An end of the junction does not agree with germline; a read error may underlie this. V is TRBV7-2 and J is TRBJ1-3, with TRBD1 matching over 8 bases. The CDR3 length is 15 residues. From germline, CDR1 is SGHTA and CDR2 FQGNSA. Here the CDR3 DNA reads TGTGCCAGCACCCAAACAGGGGGGGCTGGAAACACCGTATATTTT. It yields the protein CASTQTGGAGNTVYF.

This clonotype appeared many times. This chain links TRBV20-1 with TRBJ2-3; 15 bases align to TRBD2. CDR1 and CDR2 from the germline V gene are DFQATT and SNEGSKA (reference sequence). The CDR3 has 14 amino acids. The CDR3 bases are TGCAGGGTCGGGACTAGCGGGAGGTCAGATACGCAGTATTTT. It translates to CRVGTSGRSDTQYF.

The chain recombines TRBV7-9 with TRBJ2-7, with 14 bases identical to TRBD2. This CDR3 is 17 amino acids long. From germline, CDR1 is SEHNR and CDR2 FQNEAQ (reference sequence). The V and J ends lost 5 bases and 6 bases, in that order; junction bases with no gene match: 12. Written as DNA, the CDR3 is TGTGCCAGCAGCCCCGGACTAGCGGGAGGCGGTACTAGCGAGCAGTACTTC. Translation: CASSPGLAGGGTSEQYF.

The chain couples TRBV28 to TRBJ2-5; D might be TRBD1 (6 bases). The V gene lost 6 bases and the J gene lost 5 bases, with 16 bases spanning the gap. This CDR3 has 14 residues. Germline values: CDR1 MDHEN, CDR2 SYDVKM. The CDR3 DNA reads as TGTGCCAGCAGGCACAGGGTTTTGGTGGAGACCCAGTACTTC. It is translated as CASRHRVLVETQYF.

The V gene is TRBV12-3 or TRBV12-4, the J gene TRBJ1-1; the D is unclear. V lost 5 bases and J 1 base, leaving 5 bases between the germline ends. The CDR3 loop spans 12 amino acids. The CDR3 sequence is CASSPENTEAFF. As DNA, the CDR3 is TGTGCCAGCAGTCCAGAGAACACTGAAGCTTTCTTT.

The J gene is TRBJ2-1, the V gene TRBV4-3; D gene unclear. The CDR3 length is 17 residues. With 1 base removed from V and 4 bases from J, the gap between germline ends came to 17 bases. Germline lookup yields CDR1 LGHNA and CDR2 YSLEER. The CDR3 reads CASSQVSIDLRYNEQFF. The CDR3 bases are TGCGCCAGCAGCCAAGTATCTATCGACCTCAGGTACAATGAGCAGTTCTTC.

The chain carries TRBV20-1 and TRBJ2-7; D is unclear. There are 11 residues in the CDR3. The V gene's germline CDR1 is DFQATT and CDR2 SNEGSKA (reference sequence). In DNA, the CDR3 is TGCAGCGGAGCAGGATCCTACGAGCAGTACTTC. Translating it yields CSGAGSYEQYF.

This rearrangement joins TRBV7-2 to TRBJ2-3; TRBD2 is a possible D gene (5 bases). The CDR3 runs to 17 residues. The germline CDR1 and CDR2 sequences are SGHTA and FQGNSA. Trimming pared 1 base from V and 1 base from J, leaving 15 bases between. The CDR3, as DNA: TGTGCCAGCAGCTTAGTATCCGGGCGGGTCGGCACAGATACGCAGTATTTT. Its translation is CASSLVSGRVGTDTQYF.

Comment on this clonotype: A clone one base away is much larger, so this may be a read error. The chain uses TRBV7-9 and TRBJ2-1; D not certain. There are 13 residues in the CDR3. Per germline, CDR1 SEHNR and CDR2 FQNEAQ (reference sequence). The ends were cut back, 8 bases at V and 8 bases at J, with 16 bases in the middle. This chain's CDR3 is CASVQLMLDEQFF. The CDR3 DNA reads TGTGCCAGCGTCCAACTTATGCTTGATGAGCAGTTCTTC.